This T cell receptor (beta chain) was sequenced during a study of Graves' ophthalmopathy and Graves' hyperthyroidism. The CDR3 is 14 amino acids. V was cut by 6 bases and J by 5 bases, with 17 bases left in between. This clonotype was counted ten times or more. Exclusion applied to patients with other autoimmune diseases, uncontrolled infections, pregnancy or lactation. RNA transcripts served as template for amplifying TCR beta CDR3 sequences. Investigators did first-round RT-PCR with HTBI primers, then second-round multiplex PCR. TCRdb passed the multiplex PCR reads through MiXCR, listing each CDR3 protein once. Among fewer than 350,000 distinct CDR3 sequences, 17% were seen once, and the ten largest hold 9% to 15%.

The TCR was taken from an adult man with Graves' ophthalmopathy. The source material was peripheral blood. This chain uses TRBV12-3 or TRBV12-4 with TRBJ2-7, with a tentative D call TRBD1 (6 bases). Here the CDR3 reads CASSLGAERDEQYF. The CDR3 coding sequence is TGTGCCAGCAGCCTGGGGGCCGAGAGAGACGAGCAGTACTTC.